This T cell receptor (beta chain) was captured in a study of shared clonotypes between healthy human individuals. Study-level points and caveats: A small donor pool kept down the genetic and exposure-history diversity that was represented.

Sequencing was performed with immunoSEQ multiplex PCR; in TCRdb, only in-frame clones are kept and a portion is missing. The sample lists fewer than 2.5 million clones; roughly 93% were seen once. Worth noting for this clone: The antigen remains undetermined.

The germline V gene has CDR1 SGHNT and CDR2 YYREEE (reference sequence). The V and J ends lost 2 bases and 0 bases respectively, with 13 bases between them. The CDR3 contains 16 residues. The TCR originated in a man younger than 35 in good health. Some clones in this sample may be carry-over from other donors' samples. The J gene is TRBJ2-3, the V gene TRBV5-4; the D gene is possibly TRBD2 (5 bases). Input material: naive CD4+ T cells from PBMCs. Subset indicated: CD45RA+ positively selected. The CDR3 reads CASSFDIGSSTDTQYF. The CDR3 region has the DNA TGTGCCAGCAGCTTTGATATAGGGAGTAGCACAGATACGCAGTATTTT.